This T cell receptor beta chain was identified during a study of CD8 T cells in Susac syndrome. Whole-study results and caveats: An acknowledgment was made by the study that its TCR sequencing and HLA analysis involved relatively few individuals.

Remarks on this clonotype: As yet, its antigen is unknown.

Negative isolation yielded CD8+ and CD4+ T cells; FACS enriched TEMRA cells. The V gene's germline CDR1 is SGDLS and CDR2 YYNGEE. The CDR3 has 14 amino acids. Trimming pared 3 bases from V and 5 bases from J, leaving 12 bases between. RNA, at about 0.45 to 1 ug, was reverse transcribed with random hexamers. MiXCR, applied by TCRdb to the immunoSEQ multiplex PCR reads, yields one record per CDR3 protein. The sample lists a few hundred thousand distinct CDR3 sequences, approximately 89% occurring once. The rearrangement uses TRBV9 and TRBJ2-1; D may be TRBD2 (6 bases). The sequenced sample consisted of CD8+ T cells from PBMCs. The clonotype comes from a human donor with multiple sclerosis. As DNA, the CDR3 is TGTGCCAGCAGCGCCGGGACTGGGCACAATGAGCAGTTCTTC. This translates into CASSAGTGHNEQFF.